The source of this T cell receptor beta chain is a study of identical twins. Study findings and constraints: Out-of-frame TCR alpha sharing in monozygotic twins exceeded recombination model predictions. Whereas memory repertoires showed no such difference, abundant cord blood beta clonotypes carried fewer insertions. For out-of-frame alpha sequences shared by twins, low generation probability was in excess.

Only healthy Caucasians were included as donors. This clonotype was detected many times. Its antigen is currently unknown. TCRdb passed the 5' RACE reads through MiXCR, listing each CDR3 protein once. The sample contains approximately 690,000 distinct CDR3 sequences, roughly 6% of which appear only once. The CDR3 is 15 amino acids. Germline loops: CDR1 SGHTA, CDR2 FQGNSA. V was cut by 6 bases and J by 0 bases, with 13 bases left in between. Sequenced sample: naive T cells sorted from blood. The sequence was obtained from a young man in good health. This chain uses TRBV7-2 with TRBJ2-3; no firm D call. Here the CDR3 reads CASRSHQPSTDTQYF. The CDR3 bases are TGTGCCAGCAGATCGCACCAGCCTAGCACAGATACGCAGTATTTT.